Listed here is a single T cell receptor beta chain. The data stem from a study of technical replicates of blood from a few donors. Repertoires were generated with immunoSEQ multiplex PCR, while TCRdb's copy carries only in-frame clones and drops some. Of 90,000 to 100,000 clones listed, 96% were seen once; the top ten hold more than 0.35%. Looked up from germline, CDR1 is SGDLS and CDR2 is YYNGEE. Trimming shortened V by 2 bases and J by 10 bases, and 10 bases separated the two germline ends. This CDR3 spans 13 amino acids. The chain links TRBV9 to TRBJ2-6; perhaps TRBD1 as D (5 bases). The source is a human donor in good health. Source material: T cells isolated from PBMCs. CDR3 region: CASSVSGFNVLTF. The CDR3, as DNA: TGTGCCAGCAGCGTTTCAGGGTTTAACGTCCTGACTTTC. Looking up the rest from reference TRBV9 and TRBJ2-6 gives the full variable domain: DSGVTQTPKHLITATGQRVTLRCSPRSGDLSVYWYQQSLDQGLQFLIQYYNGEERAKGNILERFSAQQFPDLHSELNLSSLELGDSALYFCASSVSGFNVLTFGAGSRLTVL.